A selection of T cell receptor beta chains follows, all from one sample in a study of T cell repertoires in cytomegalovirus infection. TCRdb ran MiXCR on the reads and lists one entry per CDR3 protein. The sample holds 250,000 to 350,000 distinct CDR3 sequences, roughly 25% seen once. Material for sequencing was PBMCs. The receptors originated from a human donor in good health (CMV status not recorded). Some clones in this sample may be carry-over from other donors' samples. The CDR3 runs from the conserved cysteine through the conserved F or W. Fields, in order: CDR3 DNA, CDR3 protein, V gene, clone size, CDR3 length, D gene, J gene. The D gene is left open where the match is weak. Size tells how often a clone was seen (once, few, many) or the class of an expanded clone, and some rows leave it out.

CDR3 DNA: TGTGCCAGCAGCCAAAATCGGGGTAGCGGGATCGGCGTCAATGAGCAGTTCTTC
CDR3 protein: CASSQNRGSGIGVNEQFF
V gene: TRBV14
clone size: -
CDR3 length: 18
D gene: TRBD2
J gene: TRBJ2-1

CDR3 DNA: TGTGCCAGCAGCAGACAGCACGCCTACGAGCAGTACTTC
CDR3 protein: CASSRQHAYEQYF
V gene: TRBV28
clone size: many
CDR3 length: 13
D gene: -
J gene: TRBJ2-7

CDR3 DNA: TGTGCCAGCAGCCTGGGACTAGCGGGGGAGGATGAGCAGTTCTTC
CDR3 protein: CASSLGLAGEDEQFF
V gene: TRBV7-9
clone size: -
CDR3 length: 15
D gene: TRBD2
J gene: TRBJ2-1

CDR3 DNA: TGTGCCAGCAGCGTTTGGGAGGGGAGCACAGATACGCAGTATTTT
CDR3 protein: CASSVWEGSTDTQYF
V gene: TRBV9
clone size: -
CDR3 length: 15
D gene: TRBD2
J gene: TRBJ2-3

CDR3 DNA: TGCAGTGCTAGAGATCCGGGACTAGGAGGCAATGAGCAGTTCTTC
CDR3 protein: CSARDPGLGGNEQFF
V gene: TRBV20-1
clone size: -
CDR3 length: 15
D gene: TRBD2
J gene: TRBJ2-1

CDR3 DNA: TGTGCCAGCAGCTTCCCGTTTATGGGCACAGATACGCAGTATTTT
CDR3 protein: CASSFPFMGTDTQYF
V gene: TRBV5-8
clone size: few
CDR3 length: 15
D gene: -
J gene: TRBJ2-3

CDR3 DNA: TGTGCCAGCACCAGGGGCCGATCCTACGAGCAGTACTTC
CDR3 protein: CASTRGRSYEQYF
V gene: TRBV12-3/TRBV12-4
clone size: -
CDR3 length: 13
D gene: -
J gene: TRBJ2-7

CDR3 DNA: TGTGCCAGCAGCACCCGGACAGGGGGCTTCTACAATGAGCAGTTCTTC
CDR3 protein: CASSTRTGGFYNEQFF
V gene: TRBV7-2
clone size: many
CDR3 length: 16
D gene: TRBD1
J gene: TRBJ2-1

CDR3 DNA: TGTGCCAGCAGTTTATTTGCAGGGGGCGGCGCAGATACGCAGTATTTT
CDR3 protein: CASSLFAGGGADTQYF
V gene: TRBV27
clone size: few
CDR3 length: 16
D gene: TRBD1
J gene: TRBJ2-3

CDR3 DNA: TGTGCCAGCAACTGGGGGACAGGGATATACGAGCAGTACTTC
CDR3 protein: CASNWGTGIYEQYF
V gene: TRBV28
clone size: -
CDR3 length: 14
D gene: TRBD1
J gene: TRBJ2-7

CDR3 DNA: TGTGCCAGCAGTGAAATAGGGGCAACTAATGAAAAACTGTTTTTT
CDR3 protein: CASSEIGATNEKLFF
V gene: TRBV25-1
clone size: few
CDR3 length: 15
D gene: -
J gene: TRBJ1-4

CDR3 DNA: TGTGCCAGCAGCTTAGATACTACGAGGGGGTACTTC
CDR3 protein: CASSLDTTRGYF
V gene: TRBV7-2
clone size: -
CDR3 length: 12
D gene: -
J gene: TRBJ2-7

CDR3 DNA: TGTGCCAGCAGTTTAGCGGGAGGACCCGGAGAATACTTC
CDR3 protein: CASSLAGGPGEYF
V gene: TRBV5-4
clone size: -
CDR3 length: 13
D gene: TRBD2
J gene: TRBJ2-7

CDR3 DNA: TGTGCCATCAGTAAACAGGGTAGTGATTCACCCCTCCACTTT
CDR3 protein: CAISKQGSDSPLHF
V gene: TRBV10-3
clone size: few
CDR3 length: 14
D gene: -
J gene: TRBJ1-6

CDR3 DNA: TGTGCCAGCAGCTTAGTAATCGGTGCGACTGAAGCTTTCTTT
CDR3 protein: CASSLVIGATEAFF
V gene: TRBV7-2
clone size: many
CDR3 length: 14
D gene: -
J gene: TRBJ1-1

CDR3 DNA: TGCAGAAAAGGACTAGCGGACCCCTACGAGCAGTACTTC
CDR3 protein: CRKGLADPYEQYF
V gene: TRBV20-1
clone size: few
CDR3 length: 13
D gene: TRBD2
J gene: TRBJ2-7

CDR3 DNA: TGTGCCAGCAGCCGCCGGGCCGAAGAGACCCAGTACTTC
CDR3 protein: CASSRRAEETQYF
V gene: TRBV12-3/TRBV12-4
clone size: many
CDR3 length: 13
D gene: -
J gene: TRBJ2-5

CDR3 DNA: TGCGCCAGCAGCTTGGAAAAAGGCGGGAGCTCCTACGAGCAGTACTTC
CDR3 protein: CASSLEKGGSSYEQYF
V gene: TRBV5-1
clone size: -
CDR3 length: 16
D gene: TRBD2
J gene: TRBJ2-7

CDR3 DNA: TGTGCCAGCAGCCACGCCTTTCAACTAGCGGGGGGGGCAGATACGCAGTATTTT
CDR3 protein: CASSHAFQLAGGADTQYF
V gene: TRBV4-2
clone size: -
CDR3 length: 18
D gene: TRBD2
J gene: TRBJ2-3

CDR3 DNA: TGTGCCAGCAGTGACAGGGGAGATACGCAGTATTTT
CDR3 protein: CASSDRGDTQYF
V gene: TRBV2
clone size: -
CDR3 length: 12
D gene: -
J gene: TRBJ2-3

CDR3 DNA: TGTGCCAGCAGTCAGGGTTTTGGGAAGAACACTGAAGCTTTCTTT
CDR3 protein: CASSQGFGKNTEAFF
V gene: TRBV6-2/TRBV6-3
clone size: few
CDR3 length: 15
D gene: -
J gene: TRBJ1-1

CDR3 DNA: TGTGCCAGCAGGAACGGGACAGGGGGCCGAAAGTACTTC
CDR3 protein: CASRNGTGGRKYF
V gene: TRBV7-6
clone size: -
CDR3 length: 13
D gene: TRBD1
J gene: TRBJ2-7

CDR3 DNA: TGTGCCAGCAGGCCTGGGACCTCAAATGGGCCCCAGCATTTT
CDR3 protein: CASRPGTSNGPQHF
V gene: TRBV12-3/TRBV12-4
clone size: -
CDR3 length: 14
D gene: -
J gene: TRBJ1-5

CDR3 DNA: TGTGCCAGCAGCGCGGGCGGGACTAGCCCGTACAATGAGCAGTTCTTC
CDR3 protein: CASSAGGTSPYNEQFF
V gene: TRBV5-4
clone size: -
CDR3 length: 16
D gene: TRBD2
J gene: TRBJ2-1

CDR3 DNA: TGTGCCACCAGCAGAATAACTAGCGGGAGGTATAATGAGCAGTTCTTC
CDR3 protein: CATSRITSGRYNEQFF
V gene: TRBV15
clone size: -
CDR3 length: 16
D gene: TRBD2
J gene: TRBJ2-1

CDR3 DNA: TGTGCCAGCAGCTTAACCTTCTCTGGGGCCAACGTCCTGACTTTC
CDR3 protein: CASSLTFSGANVLTF
V gene: TRBV7-2
clone size: few
CDR3 length: 15
D gene: -
J gene: TRBJ2-6

CDR3 DNA: TGTGCCAGCAGTTTAACACAGGGAAACTATGGCTACACCTTC
CDR3 protein: CASSLTQGNYGYTF
V gene: TRBV28
clone size: -
CDR3 length: 14
D gene: -
J gene: TRBJ1-2

CDR3 DNA: TGTGCCAGCAGCCCGAACCGCGGGAGGCCCTACAATGAGCAGTTCTTC
CDR3 protein: CASSPNRGRPYNEQFF
V gene: TRBV7-2
clone size: once
CDR3 length: 16
D gene: TRBD2
J gene: TRBJ2-1

CDR3 DNA: TGTGCCAGCAGCCTCCGCCGGCAGCAGTTCTTC
CDR3 protein: CASSLRRQQFF
V gene: TRBV12-3/TRBV12-4
clone size: many
CDR3 length: 11
D gene: -
J gene: TRBJ2-1